Following are 10 T cell receptor beta chains from one sample sequenced in a study of blood T cell repertoires in COVID-19 (TCRdb year 2020). The library was built by means of the immunoSEQ multiplex PCR assay. TCRdb re-hosts the immuneACCESS table, in-frame sequences only. Its copies lack some clones; in the studies checked, an unresolved V gene accounts for under half of them, and the cause for the rest is not known. In all, the sample holds tens of thousands of clones, and 91% of those were seen once. The biggest ten clones account for approximately 3.4% of the sample. Input material: peripheral blood. Receptors originate from a woman aged 70-85 years with active COVID-19.

The rearrangement uses TRBV5-1 and TRBJ1-2, with 10 bases aligning to TRBD1. This CDR3 is 14 amino acids long. The trim removed 3 bases at V and 7 bases at J, leaving 6 bases unmatched. CDR1 is SGHRS and CDR2 is YFSETQ in the germline V gene. The CDR3 spells CASSSGTGEVGYTF. CDR3 DNA: TGCGCCAGCAGCTCTGGGACAGGGGAAGTTGGCTACACCTTC. Looking up the rest from reference TRBV5-1 and TRBJ1-2 gives the full variable domain: KAGVTQTPRYLIKTRGQQVTLSCSPISGHRSVSWYQQTPGQGLQFLFEYFSETQRNKGNFPGRFSGRQFSNSRSEMNVSTLELGDSALYLCASSSGTGEVGYTFGSGTRLTVV.

This clone showed up just once. The chain employs TRBV9 and TRBJ2-3; TRBD2 aligns across 8 bases. The length of the CDR3 is 17 residues. V lost 4 bases, J lost 4 bases, and 14 bases stayed unmatched. Germline CDR1 is SGDLS and CDR2 is YYNGEE. The chain's CDR3 is CASSPSPTGGFADTQYF. CDR3 nucleotide sequence: TGTGCCAGCAGCCCGTCCCCGACGGGAGGGTTCGCAGATACGCAGTATTTT.

The CDR3 loop reads CASRVGLAYLDEQFF. The CDR3 bases are TGTGCCAGCAGGGTAGGACTAGCGTATTTGGATGAGCAGTTCTTC. The V gene is TRBV19, the J gene TRBJ2-1, with 9 bases matching TRBD2. The CDR3 is made up of 15 amino acids. The trim removed 9 bases at V and 8 bases at J, leaving 14 bases unmatched. CDR1 LNHDA and CDR2 SQIVND come from the germline V gene (reference sequence).

This chain links TRBV4-1 with TRBJ2-5; 9 bases align to TRBD1. With V trimmed by 3 bases and J by 5 bases, 13 bases remained unmatched. CDR1 is MGHRA and CDR2 is YSYEKL in the germline V gene. This CDR3 spans 17 amino acids. CDR3 sequence reads: CASSHRGGDRGIETQYF. As DNA, the CDR3 is TGCGCCAGCAGCCACAGAGGGGGAGACAGGGGGATCGAGACCCAGTACTTC.

Here the CDR3 DNA reads TGTGCCAGCAGCTTAGAAGGTAGACTAGCGAGGACCGGGGAGCTGTTTTTT. It yields the protein CASSLEGRLARTGELFF. The rearrangement uses TRBV13 and TRBJ2-2; 8 bases fit TRBD2. Trimming removed 1 base from V and 5 bases from J; junction bases left unmatched: 9. The CDR3 totals 17 residues. CDR1 and CDR2 from the germline V gene are PRHDT and FYEKMQ (reference sequence).

The chain carries TRBV6-6 and TRBJ1-2, with TRBD1 matching over 7 bases. The ends lost 5 bases at V and 5 bases at J; junction bases unmatched: 11. The germline V gene encodes CDR1 MNHNY and CDR2 SVGAGI (reference sequence). This CDR3 has 15 residues. The DNA of the CDR3 is TGTGCCAGCAGTGACGACAGGGAGGTATTATATGGCTACACCTTC. Translating gives CASSDDREVLYGYTF.

The chain couples TRBV3-1 (or the pseudogene TRBV3-2) to TRBJ1-5; the D is unclear. The CDR3 is 15 residues long. V was trimmed by 3 bases and J by 0 bases, leaving 9 bases between them. Germline loops: CDR1 LGHDT, CDR2 YNNKEL (reference sequence). This CDR3 reads CASSQTYNSNQPQHF. The CDR3 DNA sequence: TGTGCCAGCAGCCAGACATATAATAGCAATCAGCCCCAGCATTTT.

Here the CDR3 reads CASSFRPSGSPPFGEQFF. CDR3 bases: TGTGCCAGCAGTTTCCGTCCTAGCGGGAGCCCGCCCTTCGGTGAGCAGTTCTTC. This sequence joins TRBV27 and TRBJ2-1, with 10 bases lining up with TRBD2. Germline V gene lookup returns CDR1 MNHEY and CDR2 SMNVEV (reference sequence). With V trimmed by 3 bases and J by 9 bases, 17 bases remained unmatched. The CDR3 extends over 18 amino acids.

J is TRBJ1-6 and V is TRBV25-1; D is uncertain. The germline gives CDR1 MGHDK, CDR2 SYGVNS. Trimming pared 6 bases from V and 9 bases from J, leaving 15 bases between. There are 14 residues in the CDR3. The CDR3 loop is CASRSGGEGSPLHF. CDR3 DNA: TGTGCCAGCAGGTCTGGCGGGGAAGGTTCACCCCTCCACTTT.

The table lists this clone with a count of one. This sequence joins TRBV6-6 and TRBJ1-1, with unresolved D. The CDR3 is 14 amino acids. The V end lost 6 bases, the J end lost 1 base, and 12 bases lay between the germline ends. Looked up from germline, CDR1 is MNHNY and CDR2 is SVGAGI (reference sequence). CDR3 loop: CASSPYAGNTEAFF. CDR3 bases: TGTGCCAGCAGCCCTTACGCAGGGAACACTGAAGCTTTCTTT.